Listed below are T cell receptor beta chains from one sample, sequenced in a study of T and B cells in COVID-19 patients. One entry per CDR3 protein, called by TCRdb with MiXCR from the multiplex PCR reads. This sample has 8,000 or so distinct CDR3 sequences, with 35% to 45% found just once. The material sequenced was blood. Every receptor here comes from a human donor who had recovered from COVID-19. The CDR3 runs from the conserved cysteine through the conserved F or W. A D gene is named only where the DNA matches it firmly.

v_gene,d_gene,CDR3aa
TRBV19,NA,CASKGHTRGSNYGYTF
TRBV11-3,NA,CASSPGTDLRETQYF
TRBV7-9,TRBD1,CASSATGSEQYF
TRBV10-3,NA,CAISESGSGEQYF
TRBV6-1,NA,CASSSGQAGYTF
TRBV11-1,TRBD1,CASSLDGTGRKDTQYF
TRBV6-6,NA,CASSVLMLGNQPQHF
TRBV29-1,NA,CSVLPNSRRGGYTF
TRBV18,NA,CATRDTRNTGELFF
TRBV5-4,TRBD2,CASSLLRGGIDEQFF
TRBV6-5,TRBD1,CASGYRGQYEQYF
TRBV29-1,NA,CSVAGQAGGGTQYF
TRBV19,NA,CASSRRNTEAFF
TRBV5-6,TRBD2,CASSLGLAAETQYF
TRBV18,NA,CASSNVKGQPQHF
TRBV7-9,NA,CASIGPGEKLFF
TRBV10-3,TRBD2,CAISESTSGQETQYF
TRBV29-1,TRBD1,CSAARDSSFTDTQYF
TRBV29-1,NA,CSVVTLGEQYF
TRBV6-2/TRBV6-3,NA,CASSYRDSEETQYF
TRBV11-3,NA,CASSPQGPGELFF
TRBV29-1,NA,CSVDPTNYGYTF
TRBV27,NA,CASRRPATGANVLTF
TRBV6-1,TRBD2,CASSDRVGTSRDTQYF
TRBV27,NA,CASSYGGALNQPQHF
TRBV6-1,NA,CASTPEGGFYGYTF
TRBV11-2,NA,CASSLGRQPRQYF
TRBV27,NA,CASSLLGEADTQYF
TRBV12-3/TRBV12-4,NA,CASSLRLFTGELFF
TRBV7-6,TRBD1,CASSRDRVGELFF
TRBV18,TRBD1,CASSPGTVNEKLFF
TRBV28,TRBD1,CASSFHTGTGKEKLFF
TRBV5-4,NA,CASSLGHVNEKLFF
TRBV6-1,NA,CASSVGGSTDTQYF
TRBV29-1,TRBD1,CSVGQGYQETQYF